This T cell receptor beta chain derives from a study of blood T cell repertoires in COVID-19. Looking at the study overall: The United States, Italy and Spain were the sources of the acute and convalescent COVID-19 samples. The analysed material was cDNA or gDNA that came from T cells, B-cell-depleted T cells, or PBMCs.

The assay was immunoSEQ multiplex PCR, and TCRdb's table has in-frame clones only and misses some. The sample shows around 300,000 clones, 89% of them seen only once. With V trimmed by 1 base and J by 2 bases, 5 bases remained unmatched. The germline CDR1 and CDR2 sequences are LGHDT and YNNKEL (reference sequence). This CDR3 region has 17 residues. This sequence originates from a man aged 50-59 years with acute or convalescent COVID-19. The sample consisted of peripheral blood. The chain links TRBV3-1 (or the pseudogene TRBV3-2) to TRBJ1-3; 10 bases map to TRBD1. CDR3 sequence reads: CASSQASGTGAGNTIYF. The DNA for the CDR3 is TGTGCCAGCAGCCAAGCATCTGGGACAGGGGCTGGAAACACCATATATTTT.